This TCR beta chain was sequenced for a study of cytomegalovirus exposure and HLA in healthy donors (dated by TCRdb to about 2017). Study-wide context: An earlier analysis of under 600 of the donors reported approximately 290 Gb of sequence data and more than 90 million unique TCR beta sequences from approximately 180 million T cells. An early release covering approximately 600 HLA-typed donors comprised approximately 290 gigabases of sequencing data and tens of millions of unique TCR sequences. Of the 350 to 450 genotyped donors, 65% to 90% fell in the genetic ancestry cluster associated with self-reported Caucasian donors. The study was designed to test whether signatures of past pathogen exposure could be identified by cataloging public T cell receptors. The study used immunosequencing to profile the T cell repertoires of some 600 subjects and linked those repertoires to cytomegalovirus serostatus. A separate validation cohort of 100 to 150 different subjects was used in addition to the 666-subject first cohort. High-throughput TCR immunosequencing, statistical association of individual TCRs with disease status, and machine learning were combined to predict cytomegalovirus infection status. A later analysis re-examined previously published TCR beta repertoires from more than 650 donors and added high-resolution HLA genotyping to investigate patterns of TCR occurrence. In the later analysis, no new phenotypic data were used to find candidate immune exposures; instead, reliance was placed on TCR beta sequences and their occurrence across donors. To decide whether each TCR beta V gene segment behaved as functional or pseudogenic, an earlier analysis of 587 of the donors relied on high-throughput TCR beta sequencing. Donor age, sex, ethnicity and CMV serostatus were collected together with the repertoire data. In a later genetic analysis, genome-wide SNP genotypes for about three fifths of the roughly 670 donors were used, and that subset was treated as a discovery cohort. All discovery cohort repertoires had been generated using a single sequencing platform. Both class I and class II loci were covered by HLA typing, at four-digit resolution. Typing coverage varied by locus: roughly 629-630 donors for A, B, C, DRB1 and DQB1; 500 to 550 for DQA1; some 610 for DPA1; around 450 for DPB1. A few DR-DQ haplotypes were handled as single units for association and clustering because linkage in the cohort was strong. Among about 400 genotyped donors of the cohort, an average of about 220,000 unique TCR beta nucleotide sequences was sequenced per donor, of which about 19% were non-productive. On the study overall, not on this receptor specifically: In an earlier analysis of fewer than 750 of the donors, most TCR beta V segments were observed in productive rearrangements about 90% or about 30% of the time, broadly matching IMGT annotations. While some public TCRs were present in many individuals, most TCR sequences turned up only very rarely across donors. V-gene and J-gene trimming of TCR beta chains was associated with a missense DCLRE1C variant in a later genetic analysis, and the association was replicated in an independent cohort. Correlated functional status among segregating V segments might be attributable to linkage disequilibrium, but an unknown experimental factor could not be ruled out. In the study, roughly 160 TCR beta chains were listed as associated with cytomegalovirus. A further reported finding was that TCR beta sequences accurately predicted the HLA-A and HLA-B alleles for most subjects in the first cohort. Presence/absence analyses assumed roughly uniform sequencing depth across donors, an assumption that may not hold. For the cohort, immune exposure information was limited to CMV serostatus. The cohort was sequenced for TCR beta chains only, and without alpha or paired-chain data the features that could be detected were limited. In a later genetic analysis, fewer N-insertions in productive TCRs were reported among donors in an Asian-associated ancestry cluster than the roughly 640-donor mean. Assigning TCR associations to individual alleles was difficult when HLA alleles, especially DR and DQ, strongly co-occurred. A group of highly shared sequence variants was considered likely to be a technical artifact of the sequencing pipeline. A later analysis found that HLA-associated TCR beta chains were more clonally expanded and had lower generation probabilities than equally common non-associated chains. In both the original and validation cohorts, the classifier was reported to diagnose cytomegalovirus status with high specificity and sensitivity. Because the 87-base-pair reads could not distinguish some IMGT-functional V segments, including TRBV6-2 and TRBV6-3, those segments were excluded. According to a later analysis, parvovirus B19, influenza, CMV and Epstein-Barr virus appeared linked to several top co-occurrence clusters. Three of the identified cytomegalovirus-associated TCR beta chains were confirmed in vitro to be specific for cytomegalovirus antigens. Because some donors lacked HLA typing at each locus, the association tests relied only on the typed subset. In a later analysis, around 17,000 TCR beta sequences were associated with specific HLA alleles at a false discovery rate of 0.05. Some 15 rarely observed V segments, including chromosome 9 orphons, were excluded from the earlier analysis of some 590 of the donors because counts were too low. In a later analysis, most CMV-associated TCR beta chains were found to appear HLA-restricted, with HLA associations seemingly driven largely by CMV exposure. A later analysis found that TCR association rates varied across HLA loci, with DRB1 alleles showing the most associated TCRs and HLA-C alleles the fewest. The authors suggested that the approach could potentially be generalized to other disease states and immunological phenotypes.

CDR1 is given as KGHSH and CDR2 as LQKENI, both from the germline V gene. V and J lose 6 bases and 1 base, and a span of 10 bases separates them. Its CDR3 holds 14 amino acids, cysteine through phenylalanine. The read is trimmed to its CDR3 DNA, 42 bases read in frame from base 1. The library was built by means of the immunoSEQ multiplex PCR assay. A mixture of 60 forward primers for TCR Vbeta segments and 13 reverse primers for TCR Jbeta segments was used in the multiplex PCR. The CDR3 region of rearranged TCR beta genes was amplified from genomic DNA by a multiplex PCR assay. The amplified TCR beta libraries were sequenced on the Illumina HiSeq System as 87-base-pair reads. Processing in the source paper ran as follows. In a later analysis, tens of millions of unique TCR beta chains were counted across the roughly 670 repertoires, and roughly 11 million of these chains were shared by at least two donors. Raw reads were error-corrected and collapsed into unique sequences with a nearest-neighbor algorithm that merged closely related sequences to remove PCR and sequencing errors. CDR3 sequences were aligned to IMGT reference sequences to assign V, D and J gene segments. Each retained sequence needed at least a six-nucleotide match to both a V gene segment and a J gene segment. A rearrangement counted as productive if the CDR3 had no stop codons and remained in frame with V and J, and every other rearrangement counted as non-productive. CDR3 was defined by IMGT convention, running from the second conserved V-encoded cysteine to the conserved J-encoded phenylalanine. The earlier analysis of more than 450 of the donors excluded sequences that lacked an unambiguous match to a single V gene segment. In an earlier analysis of several hundred of the donors, V segments were called functional above 56.7% productive rearrangements and were called segregating when the between-donor standard deviation exceeded 5%. A statistical classification framework was built to diagnose cytomegalovirus status from the catalog of TCR beta chain sequences. In a later analysis, V and J genes were assigned by comparing TCR nucleotide sequences against IMGT/GENE-DB human TR gene sequences. In a later analysis, CDR3 sequences and most-parsimonious VDJ recombination scenarios were assigned using the TCRdist pipeline. In a later analysis, every TCR beta chain was defined by the combination of its CDR3 amino acid sequence and its V-gene family, and reads without a unique V-gene family were dropped. In a later analysis, a few hundred highly shared, low-generation-probability nucleotide sequences were removed to address suspected cross-contamination and a sequencing artifact. For each public chain, a later analysis derived a clonal expansion index from normalized ranks of inferred template counts within each repertoire. A later analysis computed generation probabilities with a VDJ recombination model fitted to out-of-frame rearrangements, and checked the results against IGoR. A later analysis scored TCR-TCR, TCR-HLA and TCR-CMV co-occurrence with hypergeometric tests, applying a repertoire-size bias correction to TCR pairs. In a later analysis, false discovery rates were estimated by permuting HLA or CMV assignments 20 times. In a later analysis, co-occurring TCRs were grouped using DBSCAN, with TCRdist sequence similarity added in when clustering inside HLA-allele-positive subsets. For co-occurrence clustering, repertoires with fewer than 30,000 or more than 120,000 public chains were excluded, along with about five repertoires with anomalous nucleotide sharing. Sourced from immuneACCESS, this table was stored by TCRdb with only in-frame sequences that have V and J called. A share of the clones is absent; for the studies checked, an unresolved V gene accounts for under half, and the remainder has no known explanation. D and trimming come from the DNA, and the V and J calls and clone size come from that table. This sample gives hundreds of thousands of clones in total; 70% to 85% of them show up just once. The ten largest clones take up 2.5% to 3.5% of the sample.

In the case of this clone: The antigen this receptor binds is unknown. The record has no base qualities; no much larger clone is one base away.

In total, 500 to 700 healthy bone marrow donors made up the cohort. At the time of sampling, every cohort member was nominally healthy, though immune exposures that went unrecorded were likely present. The donor was CMV seropositive and was included in the group of 290 or so seropositive cohort members. Every donor gave a peripheral blood sample, and the peripheral blood mononuclear cells from that sample were used for TCR beta sequencing. The Qiagen DNeasy Blood Extraction Kit was used to extract genomic DNA from the blood cell samples. The sequence was collected from a woman aged 55 to 70 in good health and CMV-seropositive. The material sequenced was PBMCs. The sequence joins TRBV18 to TRBJ1-5; tentative D gene TRBD1, with 5 bases matching. The nucleotides are TGTGCCAGCTCGCAAGGACAAAGCAATCAGCCCCAGCATTTT. Its product reads: CASSQGQSNQPQHF. Beyond the CDR3, the reference TRBV18 and TRBJ1-5 genes provide the residues; the full variable domain reads: NAGVMQNPRHLVRRRGQEARLRCSPMKGHSHVYWYRQLPEEGLKFMVYLQKENIIDESGMPKERFSAEFPKEGPSILRIQQVVRGDSAAYFCASSQGQSNQPQHFGDGTRLSIL.